This entry concerns a single TCR beta chain. Authors' methods: Reference gene primer amplification gave nucleated cell count estimates. The protocol was immunoSEQ multiplex PCR, while the TCRdb copy is restricted to in-frame clones and leaves out a portion. The V and J calls and the clone size are those of that table, but D and trimming were determined from the DNA. The sample lists tens of thousands of clones, approximately 80% seen once, with around 26% in the top ten. The data are from a study of blood T cell repertoires in COVID-19. Study context: Specimens from acute and convalescent COVID-19 originated in the United States, Italy and Spain. PBMCs, B-cell-depleted T cells, or T cells provided the cDNA or gDNA that made up the material.

V gave up 3 bases and J gave up 4 bases, with 6 bases separating them. The V gene's germline CDR1 is MDHEN and CDR2 SYDVKM. The CDR3 has 12 amino acids. The TCR sequence derives from a human donor in a cohort sampled during active COVID-19. This rearrangement joins TRBV28 to TRBJ2-5, with D uncertain. The sample comprised peripheral blood. Written as DNA, the CDR3 is TGTGCCAGCAGTTTCGTGTTAGAGACCCAGTACTTC. Protein sequence: CASSFVLETQYF.